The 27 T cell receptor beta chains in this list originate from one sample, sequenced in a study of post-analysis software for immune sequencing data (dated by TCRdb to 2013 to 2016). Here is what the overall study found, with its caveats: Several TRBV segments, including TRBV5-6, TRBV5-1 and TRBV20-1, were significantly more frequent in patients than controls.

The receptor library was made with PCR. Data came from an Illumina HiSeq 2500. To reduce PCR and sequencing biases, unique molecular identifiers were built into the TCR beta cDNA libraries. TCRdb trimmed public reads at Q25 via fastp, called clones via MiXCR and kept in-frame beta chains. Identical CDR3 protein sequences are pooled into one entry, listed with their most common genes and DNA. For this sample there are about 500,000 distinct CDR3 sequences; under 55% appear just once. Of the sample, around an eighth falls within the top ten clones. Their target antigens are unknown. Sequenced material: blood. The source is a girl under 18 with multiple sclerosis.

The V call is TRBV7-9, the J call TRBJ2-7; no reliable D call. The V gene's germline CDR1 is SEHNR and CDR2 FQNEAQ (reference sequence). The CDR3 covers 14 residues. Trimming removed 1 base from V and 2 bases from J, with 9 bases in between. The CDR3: CASSLGINAYEQYF. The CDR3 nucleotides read TGTGCCAGCAGCTTAGGCATAAATGCCTACGAGCAGTACTTC. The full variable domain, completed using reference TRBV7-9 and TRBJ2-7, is DTGVSQNPRHKITKRGQNVTFRCDPISEHNRLYWYRQTLGQGPEFLTYFQNEAQLEKSRLLSDRFSAERPKGSFSTLEIQRTEQGDSAMYLCASSLGINAYEQYFGPGTRLTVT.

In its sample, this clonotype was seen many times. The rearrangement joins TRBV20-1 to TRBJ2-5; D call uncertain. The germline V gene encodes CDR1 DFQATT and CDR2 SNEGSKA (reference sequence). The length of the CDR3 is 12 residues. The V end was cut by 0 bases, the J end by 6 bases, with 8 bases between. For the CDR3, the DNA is TGCAGTGCTAGAGATAGCAGACAGACCCAGTACTTC. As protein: CSARDSRQTQYF.

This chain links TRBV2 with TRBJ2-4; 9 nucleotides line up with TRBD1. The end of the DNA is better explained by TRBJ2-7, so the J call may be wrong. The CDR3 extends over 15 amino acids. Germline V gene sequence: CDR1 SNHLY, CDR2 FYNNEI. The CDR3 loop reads CASSAGTGPTYEQYF. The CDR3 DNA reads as TGTGCCAGCAGTGCCGGGACAGGGCCCACCTACGAGCAGTACTTC.

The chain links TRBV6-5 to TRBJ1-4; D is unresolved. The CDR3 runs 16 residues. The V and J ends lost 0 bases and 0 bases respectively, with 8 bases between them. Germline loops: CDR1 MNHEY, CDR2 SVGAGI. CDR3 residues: CASSYSPYATNEKLFF. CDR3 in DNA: TGTGCCAGCAGTTACTCCCCCTATGCAACTAATGAAAAACTGTTTTTT.

CDR3 in amino acids: CSAPDRANEQYF. In DNA, the CDR3 is TGCAGTGCCCCGGACAGGGCGAACGAGCAGTACTTC. The gene calls are TRBV20-1 and TRBJ2-7, with 8 nucleotides matching TRBD1. The germline CDR1 and CDR2 sequences are DFQATT and SNEGSKA (reference sequence). J was trimmed by 5 bases and V by 6 bases; bases with no gene match: 6. The CDR3 has 12 amino acids.

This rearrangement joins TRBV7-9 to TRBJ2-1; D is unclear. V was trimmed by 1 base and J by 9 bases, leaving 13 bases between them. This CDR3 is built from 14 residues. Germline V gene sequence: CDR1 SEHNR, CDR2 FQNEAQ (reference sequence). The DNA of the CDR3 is TGTGCCAGCAGCTTAGTTCGACTCGGCGCTGAGCAGTTCTTC. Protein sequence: CASSLVRLGAEQFF.

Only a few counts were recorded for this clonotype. CDR3 nucleotide sequence: TGCGCCAGCAGCCAAACGACAGGAGAGACCCAGTACTTC. Protein: CASSQTTGETQYF. The chain joins TRBV5-1 to TRBJ2-5; tentatively, D is TRBD1 (6 bases). The V end was cut by 4 bases, the J end by 4 bases, with 11 bases between. There are 13 residues in the CDR3. The germline V gene encodes CDR1 SGHRS and CDR2 YFSETQ.

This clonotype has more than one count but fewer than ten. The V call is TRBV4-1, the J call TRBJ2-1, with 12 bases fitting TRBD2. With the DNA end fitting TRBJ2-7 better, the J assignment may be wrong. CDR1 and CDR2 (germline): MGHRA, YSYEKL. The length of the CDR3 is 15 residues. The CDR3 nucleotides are TGCGCCAGCAGCCCCGGACTAGCGGGGTACAATGAGCAGTACTTC. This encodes CASSPGLAGYNEQYF.

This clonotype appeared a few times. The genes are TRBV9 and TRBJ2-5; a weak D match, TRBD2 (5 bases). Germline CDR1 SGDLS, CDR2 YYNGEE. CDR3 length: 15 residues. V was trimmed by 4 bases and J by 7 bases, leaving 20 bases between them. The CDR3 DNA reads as TGTGCCAGCAGCCGCCGGGATTTCGTCGGTGCGACCCAGTACTTC. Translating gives CASSRRDFVGATQYF.

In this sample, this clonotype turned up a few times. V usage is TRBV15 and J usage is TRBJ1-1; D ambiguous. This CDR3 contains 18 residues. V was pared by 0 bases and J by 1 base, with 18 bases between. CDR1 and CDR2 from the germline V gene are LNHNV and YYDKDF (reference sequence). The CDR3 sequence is CATSRDRLDWARNTEAFF. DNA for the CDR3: TGTGCCACCAGCAGAGATCGCCTGGACTGGGCCAGGAACACTGAAGCTTTCTTT.

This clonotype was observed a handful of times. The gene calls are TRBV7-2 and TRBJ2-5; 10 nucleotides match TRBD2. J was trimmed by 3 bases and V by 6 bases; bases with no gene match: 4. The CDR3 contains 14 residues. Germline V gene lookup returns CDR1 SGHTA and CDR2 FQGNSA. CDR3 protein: CASRLAGEKETQYF. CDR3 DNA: TGTGCCAGCAGGCTAGCGGGAGAAAAAGAGACCCAGTACTTC.

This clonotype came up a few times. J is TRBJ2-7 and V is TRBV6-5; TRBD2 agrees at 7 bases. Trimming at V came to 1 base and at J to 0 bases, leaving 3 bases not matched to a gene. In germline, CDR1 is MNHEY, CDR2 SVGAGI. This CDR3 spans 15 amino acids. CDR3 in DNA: TGTGCCAGCAGTTACTACGGGGGGACCTCCTACGAGCAGTACTTC. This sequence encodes CASSYYGGTSYEQYF.

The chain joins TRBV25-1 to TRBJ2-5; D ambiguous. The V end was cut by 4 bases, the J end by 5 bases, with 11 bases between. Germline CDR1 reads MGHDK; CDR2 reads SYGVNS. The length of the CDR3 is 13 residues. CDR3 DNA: TGTGCCAGCAGTGCCGGCTATTTGGAGACCCAGTACTTC. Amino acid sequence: CASSAGYLETQYF.

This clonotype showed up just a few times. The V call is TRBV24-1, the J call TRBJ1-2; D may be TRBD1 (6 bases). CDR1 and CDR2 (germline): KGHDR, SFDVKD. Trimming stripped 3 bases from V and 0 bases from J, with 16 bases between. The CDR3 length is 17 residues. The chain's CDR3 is CATSDPSGGGTNYGYTF. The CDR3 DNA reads TGTGCCACCAGTGATCCGAGTGGAGGGGGGACTAACTATGGCTACACCTTC.

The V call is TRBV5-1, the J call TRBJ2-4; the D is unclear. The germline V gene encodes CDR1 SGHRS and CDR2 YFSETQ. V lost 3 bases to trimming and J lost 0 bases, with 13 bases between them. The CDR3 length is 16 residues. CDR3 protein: CASSSDTELAKNIQYF. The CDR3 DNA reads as TGCGCCAGCAGCTCCGACACAGAACTAGCCAAAAACATTCAGTACTTC. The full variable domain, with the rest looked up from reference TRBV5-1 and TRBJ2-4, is KAGVTQTPRYLIKTRGQQVTLSCSPISGHRSVSWYQQTPGQGLQFLFEYFSETQRNKGNFPGRFSGRQFSNSRSEMNVSTLELGDSALYLCASSSDTELAKNIQYFGAGTRLSVL.

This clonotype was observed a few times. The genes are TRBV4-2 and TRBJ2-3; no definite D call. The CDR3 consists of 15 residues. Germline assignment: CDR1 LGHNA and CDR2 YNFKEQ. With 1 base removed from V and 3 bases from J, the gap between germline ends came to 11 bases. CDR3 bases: TGTGCCAGCAGCCAAGTCGGAATCGGGACAGATACGCAGTATTTT. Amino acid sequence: CASSQVGIGTDTQYF.

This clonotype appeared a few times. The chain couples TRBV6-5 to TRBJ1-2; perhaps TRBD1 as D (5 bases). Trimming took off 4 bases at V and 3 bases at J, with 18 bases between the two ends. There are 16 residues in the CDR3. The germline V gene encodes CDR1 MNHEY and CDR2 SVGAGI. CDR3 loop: CASSFLGGGPHYGYTF. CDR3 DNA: TGTGCCAGCAGTTTTCTGGGTGGGGGACCCCACTATGGCTACACCTTC.

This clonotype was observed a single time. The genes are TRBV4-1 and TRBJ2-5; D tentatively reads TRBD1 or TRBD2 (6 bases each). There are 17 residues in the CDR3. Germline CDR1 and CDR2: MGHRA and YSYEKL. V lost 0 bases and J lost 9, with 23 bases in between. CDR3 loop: CASSQEGRSGGNQPQYF. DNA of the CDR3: TGCGCCAGCAGCCAAGAGGGGAGGTCCGGGGGCAATCAGCCCCAGTACTTC.

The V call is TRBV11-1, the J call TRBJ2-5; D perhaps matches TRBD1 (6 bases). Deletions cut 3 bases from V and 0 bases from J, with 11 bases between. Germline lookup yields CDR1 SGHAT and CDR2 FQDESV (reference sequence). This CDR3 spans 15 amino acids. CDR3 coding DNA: TGTGCCAGCAGCTTCTCTGGACAGTACCAAGAGACCCAGTACTTC. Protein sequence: CASSFSGQYQETQYF. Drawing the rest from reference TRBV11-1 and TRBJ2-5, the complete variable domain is EAEVAQSPRYKITEKSQAVAFWCDPISGHATLYWYRQILGQGPELLVQFQDESVVDDSQLPKDRFSAERLKGVDSTLKIQPAELGDSAMYLCASSFSGQYQETQYFGPGTRLLVL.

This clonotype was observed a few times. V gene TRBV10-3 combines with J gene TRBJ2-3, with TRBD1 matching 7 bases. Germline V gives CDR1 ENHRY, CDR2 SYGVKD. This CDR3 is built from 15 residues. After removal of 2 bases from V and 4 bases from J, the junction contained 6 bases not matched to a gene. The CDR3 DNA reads TGTGCCATCAGTGAGGACAGGGTCTCGGCAGATACGCAGTATTTT. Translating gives CAISEDRVSADTQYF.

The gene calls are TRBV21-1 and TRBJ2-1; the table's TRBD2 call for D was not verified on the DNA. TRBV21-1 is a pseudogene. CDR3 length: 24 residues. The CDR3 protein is CASIGYMGFESLRLAELSYNEQFF. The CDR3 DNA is TGTGCCAGCATAGGGTATATGGGATTTGAATCGCTAAGACTAGCGGAGCTCTCCTACAATGAGCAGTTCTTC.

In nucleotides, the CDR3 is TGTGCCATCAGTCAAACAGGGGGCACCTCTTCTTTCACTGAAGCTTTCTTT. Translated: CAISQTGGTSSFTEAFF. The chain couples TRBV10-3 to TRBJ1-1; 9 bases match TRBD1. V lost 5 bases, J lost 4 bases, and 14 bases stayed unmatched. Per the germline V gene, CDR1 is ENHRY and CDR2 is SYGVKD. This CDR3 has 17 amino acids.

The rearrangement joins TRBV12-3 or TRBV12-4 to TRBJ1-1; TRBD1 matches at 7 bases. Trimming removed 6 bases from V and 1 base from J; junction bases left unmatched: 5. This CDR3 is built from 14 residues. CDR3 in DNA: TGTGCCAGCAGGGTGGGACAGAGGAACACTGAAGCTTTCTTT. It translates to CASRVGQRNTEAFF.

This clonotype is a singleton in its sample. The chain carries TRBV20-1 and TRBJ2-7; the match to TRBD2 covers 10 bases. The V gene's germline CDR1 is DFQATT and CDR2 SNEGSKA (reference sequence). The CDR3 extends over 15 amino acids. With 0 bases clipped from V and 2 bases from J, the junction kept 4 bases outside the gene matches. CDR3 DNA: TGCAGTGCTAGAGATCTCCTAGCGGGAGCCTACGAGCAGTACTTC. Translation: CSARDLLAGAYEQYF.

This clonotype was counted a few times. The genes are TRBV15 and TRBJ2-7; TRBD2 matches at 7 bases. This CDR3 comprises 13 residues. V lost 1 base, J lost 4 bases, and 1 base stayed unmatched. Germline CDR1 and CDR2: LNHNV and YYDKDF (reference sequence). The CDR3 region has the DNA TGTGCCACCAGCAGAGTCGGGGGGTACGAGCAGTACTTC. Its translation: CATSRVGGYEQYF.

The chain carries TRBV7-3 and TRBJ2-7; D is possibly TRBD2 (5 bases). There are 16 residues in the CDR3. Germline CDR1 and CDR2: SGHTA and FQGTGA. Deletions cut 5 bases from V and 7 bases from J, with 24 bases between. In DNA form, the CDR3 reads TGTGCCAGCAGCCCCGTCGCGGGCGTTGAGAGGAATGAGCAGTACTTC. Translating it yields CASSPVAGVERNEQYF.

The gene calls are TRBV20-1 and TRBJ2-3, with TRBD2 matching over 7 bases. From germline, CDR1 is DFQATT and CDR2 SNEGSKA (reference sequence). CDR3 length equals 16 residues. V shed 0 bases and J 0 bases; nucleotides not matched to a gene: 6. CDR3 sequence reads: CSARDRLAESTDTQYF. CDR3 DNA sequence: TGCAGTGCTAGAGATAGACTAGCCGAAAGCACAGATACGCAGTATTTT.